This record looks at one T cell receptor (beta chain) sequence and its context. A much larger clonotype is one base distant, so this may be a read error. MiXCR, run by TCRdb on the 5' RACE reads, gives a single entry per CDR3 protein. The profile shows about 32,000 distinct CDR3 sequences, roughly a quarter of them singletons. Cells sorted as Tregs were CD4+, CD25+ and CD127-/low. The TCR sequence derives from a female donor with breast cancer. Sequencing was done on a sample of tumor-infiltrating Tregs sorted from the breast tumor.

Here the CDR3 DNA reads TGTGCCAGCAGTGCTAGACAGACGAACGCCGGGGAGCTGTTTTTT. This codes for CASSARQTNAGELFF. The genes are TRBV6-1 and TRBJ2-2; possibly TRBD1 for D (5 bases). Germline CDR1 MNHNS, CDR2 SASEGT. This CDR3 is built from 15 residues.